This record concerns one T cell receptor (beta chain) sequence. The antigen is undetermined. V was pared by 5 bases and J by 2 bases, with 18 bases between. CDR3 length: 15 residues. Germline assignment: CDR1 DFQATT and CDR2 SNEGSKA (reference sequence). Disease lasting under 3 months, a NOSPECS grade of at least 4, and a Clinical Activity Score of at least 3 were features of the ophthalmopathy patients. Uncontrolled infection, other autoimmune disease, pregnancy or lactation disqualified patients from enrolment. The data are from a study of T cells in Graves' hyperthyroidism and ophthalmopathy. Turning to the study itself: Specimen type is peripheral blood, collected at initial diagnosis prior to any treatment.

Template material for amplifying TCR beta CDR3 regions consisted of RNA transcripts. HTBI primers were the set used in a first-round RT-PCR of the TCR CDR3. TCRdb reprocessed the multiplex PCR reads with MiXCR, giving one entry per CDR3 protein. The sample holds about 270,000 distinct CDR3 sequences, over 20% seen once. Findings and caveats of the study: Classification by a 13 V-J model distinguished ophthalmopathy from stable hyperthyroidism.

The origin of this receptor is a man in his thirties or forties with Graves' ophthalmopathy. The chain uses TRBV20-1 and TRBJ2-5; TRBD1 might be the D (5 bases). Sequenced input: blood. The CDR3 nucleotides are TGCAGTGCTGGGAAGGGGTTTACCGAACAAGAGACCCAGTACTTC. Translating it yields CSAGKGFTEQETQYF.